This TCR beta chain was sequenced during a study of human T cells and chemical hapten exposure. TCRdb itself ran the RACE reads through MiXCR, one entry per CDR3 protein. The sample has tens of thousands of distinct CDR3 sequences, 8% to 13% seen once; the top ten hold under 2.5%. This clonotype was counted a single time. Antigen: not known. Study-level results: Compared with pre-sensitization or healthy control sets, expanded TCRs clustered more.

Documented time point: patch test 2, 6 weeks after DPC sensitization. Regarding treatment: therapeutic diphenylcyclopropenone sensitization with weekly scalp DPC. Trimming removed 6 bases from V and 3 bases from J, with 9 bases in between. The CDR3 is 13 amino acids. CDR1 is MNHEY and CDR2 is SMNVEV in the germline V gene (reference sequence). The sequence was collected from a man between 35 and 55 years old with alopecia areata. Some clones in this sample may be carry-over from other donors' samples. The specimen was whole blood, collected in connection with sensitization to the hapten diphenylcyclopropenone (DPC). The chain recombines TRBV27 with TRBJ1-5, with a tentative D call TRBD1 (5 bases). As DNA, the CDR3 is TGTGCCAGCAGCAGGGAGTACAATCAGCCCCAGCATTTT. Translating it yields CASSREYNQPQHF.